Shown below are 23 T cell receptor beta chains from a single sample sequenced in a study of T cell changes during pregnancy in multiple sclerosis. Assay used: immunoSEQ multiplex PCR; TCRdb lists only in-frame clones, some missing. Of about 40,000 clones in the sample, around nine tenths are singletons; the top ten hold under 0.7%. Sequencing used CD4+ T cells from peripheral blood mononuclear cells, obtained before pregnancy. Receptors originate from a female donor with multiple sclerosis, enrolled in a pregnancy study.

This chain links TRBV5-1 with TRBJ2-5; a possible D gene is TRBD2 (6 bases). Trimming left V 0 bases short and J 4 bases short, with 7 bases between. The CDR3 spans 13 residues. The V gene's germline CDR1 is SGHRS and CDR2 YFSETQ. CDR3 protein: CASSLGGGETQYF. CDR3 nucleotides: TGCGCCAGCAGCTTGGGGGGAGGAGAGACCCAGTACTTC.

The genes are TRBV11-1 and TRBJ2-7; TRBD1 is a possible D gene (5 bases). This CDR3 region has 15 residues. The ends were cut back, 5 bases at V and 0 bases at J, with 14 bases in the middle. CDR1 and CDR2 (germline): SGHAT, FQDESV (reference sequence). The DNA for the CDR3 is TGTGCCAGCAGCCAAACGGTAGGGGACTCCTACGAGCAGTACTTC. Translating it yields CASSQTVGDSYEQYF.

The chain couples TRBV7-2 to TRBJ1-1; 7 bases fit TRBD1. CDR3 length equals 17 residues. Germline trimming cut 4 bases from V and 4 bases from J; bases unmatched to any gene: 15. Germline loops: CDR1 SGHTA, CDR2 FQGNSA. CDR3 sequence reads: CASSSYRGFLGGTEAFF. The CDR3 DNA follows: TGTGCCAGCAGCTCATACAGGGGATTTCTGGGTGGCACTGAAGCTTTCTTT.

J is TRBJ2-1 and V is TRBV5-4; 11 bases match TRBD2. This CDR3 region has 15 residues. Germline CDR1 and CDR2: SGHNT and YYREEE (reference sequence). Trimming took 4 bases from V and 1 from J; bases not matched to a gene: 1. The CDR3 is CASSRLAGSYNEQFF. CDR3 nucleotides: TGTGCCAGCAGCCGACTAGCGGGATCCTACAATGAGCAGTTCTTC.

The rearrangement joins TRBV11-3 to TRBJ2-1, with TRBD1 as a possible D gene (6 bases). V was cut by 1 base and J by 4 bases, with 8 bases left in between. Germline V gives CDR1 SGHNT, CDR2 YENEEA. CDR3 size: 14 residues. The CDR3 sequence: CASSLGGQYNEQFF. The CDR3 region has the DNA TGTGCCAGCAGCTTAGGTGGACAGTACAATGAGCAGTTCTTC.

V gene TRBV18 combines with J gene TRBJ1-2; D may be TRBD1 (5 bases). The CDR3 length is 13 residues. V gave up 6 bases and J gave up 3 bases, with 11 bases separating them. In germline, CDR1 is KGHSH, CDR2 LQKENI. As DNA, the CDR3 is TGTGCCAGCTCCCAGGGCGATGACTATGGCTACACCTTC. This translates into CASSQGDDYGYTF.

The chain carries TRBV5-4 and TRBJ1-1; D call uncertain. The length of the CDR3 is 14 residues. V dropped 1 base and J dropped 2 bases, with 9 bases sitting between them. Germline assignment: CDR1 SGHNT and CDR2 YYREEE (reference sequence). The chain's CDR3 is CASSLPEDNTEAFF. CDR3 DNA sequence: TGTGCCAGCAGCTTGCCAGAGGATAACACTGAAGCTTTCTTT.

V gene TRBV6-5 combines with J gene TRBJ1-4; D is undetermined. The V gene lost 2 bases and the J gene lost 2 bases, with 12 bases spanning the gap. CDR1 is MNHEY and CDR2 is SVGAGI in the germline V gene. The CDR3 spans 16 residues. The CDR3 region has the DNA TGTGCCAGCAGTTACGCCTTGGGGAGCACTAATGAAAAACTGTTTTTT. It is translated as CASSYALGSTNEKLFF.

The rearrangement uses TRBV18 and TRBJ2-5, with D uncertain. CDR3 length: 13 amino acids. The V end was cut by 6 bases, the J end by 0 bases, with 8 bases between. CDR1 is KGHSH, CDR2 LQKENI, per germline. In DNA, the CDR3 is TGTGCCAGCTCGCCCCTAGACCAAGAGACCCAGTACTTC. Its translation: CASSPLDQETQYF.

This clone appeared a single time. The gene calls are TRBV5-1 and TRBJ1-1; D unclear. CDR3 length: 13 residues. Trimming removed 4 bases from V and 4 bases from J, with 11 bases in between. Looked up from germline, CDR1 is SGHRS and CDR2 is YFSETQ. CDR3 DNA sequence: TGCGCCAGCAGCGTGGACCCGAGCACTGAAGCTTTCTTT. This gives the protein CASSVDPSTEAFF.

The gene calls are TRBV19 and TRBJ2-7; D may be TRBD1 (6 bases). CDR3 size: 12 residues. CDR1 and CDR2 from the germline V gene are LNHDA and SQIVND (reference sequence). V was shortened by 6 bases and J by 5 bases, with 11 bases between the two germline ends. CDR3 sequence: CASRSRDNEQYF. CDR3 DNA: TGTGCCAGTAGGTCCAGGGACAACGAGCAGTACTTC.

The rearrangement links TRBV28 to TRBJ1-2, with D possibly matching TRBD1 (6 bases). Germline CDR1 is MDHEN and CDR2 is SYDVKM. V dropped 2 bases and J dropped 4 bases, with 11 bases sitting between them. The CDR3 is made up of 14 amino acids. The CDR3 nucleotides are TGTGCCAGCAGTTTACCGCAGGGGAGCTATGGCTACACCTTC. Protein sequence: CASSLPQGSYGYTF.

This sequence joins TRBV2 and TRBJ1-1; D is unresolved. Trimming removed 7 bases at V and 1 base at J, with 13 bases between. This CDR3 has 14 residues. Germline-derived CDR1 and CDR2 are SNHLY and FYNNEI. This CDR3 reads CASTGLNKNTEAFF. The CDR3, as DNA: TGTGCCAGCACGGGGTTAAACAAGAACACTGAAGCTTTCTTT. The full variable domain, rest sourced from reference TRBV2 and TRBJ1-1, is EPEVTQTPSHQVTQMGQEVILRCVPISNHLYFYWYRQILGQKVEFLVSFYNNEISEKSEIFDDQFSVERPDGSNFTLKIRSTKLEDSAMYFCASTGLNKNTEAFFGQGTRLTVV.

The J gene is TRBJ2-5, the V gene TRBV7-2; 9 bases line up with TRBD2. The V segment lost 4 bases and the J segment 5 bases; nucleotides outside the gene matches: 5. This CDR3 spans 14 amino acids. Germline V gene lookup returns CDR1 SGHTA and CDR2 FQGNSA. Here the CDR3 DNA reads TGTGCCAGCAGCTCGGCGGGGGGGTGGGAGACCCAGTACTTC. It specifies CASSSAGGWETQYF.

The CDR3 DNA sequence: TGTGCCAGGCTAAACAGGGGCTACGAGCAGTACTTC. It yields the protein CARLNRGYEQYF. The V gene is TRBV19, the J gene TRBJ2-7; 7 bases fit TRBD1. The germline CDR1 and CDR2 sequences are LNHDA and SQIVND (reference sequence). The V and J ends lost 9 bases and 3 bases, in that order; junction bases with no gene match: 5. There are 12 residues in the CDR3.

The chain couples TRBV5-1 to TRBJ2-1; 8 bases match TRBD2. V lost 0 bases and J lost 10; bases outside the gene matches: 9. The V gene's germline CDR1 is SGHRS and CDR2 YFSETQ. The CDR3 length is 15 residues. Here the CDR3 reads CASSLAGGGRGEQFF. CDR3 DNA: TGCGCCAGCAGCTTGGCCGGCGGGGGGAGAGGGGAGCAGTTCTTC.

The chain employs TRBV9 and TRBJ2-3; 8 positions match TRBD2. This CDR3 spans 14 amino acids. The germline V gene has CDR1 SGDLS and CDR2 YYNGEE. V shed 4 bases and J 6 bases; nucleotides not matched to a gene: 7. The CDR3 nucleotides read TGTGCCAGCAGCTTGATAGCGGGGTCGGATACGCAGTATTTT. This translates into CASSLIAGSDTQYF. Complete variable domain (other parts from reference TRBV9 and TRBJ2-3): DSGVTQTPKHLITATGQRVTLRCSPRSGDLSVYWYQQSLDQGLQFLIQYYNGEERAKGNILERFSAQQFPDLHSELNLSSLELGDSALYFCASSLIAGSDTQYFGPGTRLTVL.

The chain combines TRBV19 with TRBJ1-5; no reliable D call. Trimming pared 8 bases from V and 7 bases from J, leaving 15 bases between. This CDR3 spans 13 amino acids. Per germline, CDR1 LNHDA and CDR2 SQIVND (reference sequence). CDR3 bases: TGTGCCAGTCGGGCGGGCAGCGGCCAGCCCCAGCATTTT. Translation gives CASRAGSGQPQHF.

This clone was detected once. The chain uses TRBV19 and TRBJ2-1; 9 bases line up with TRBD1. Germline loops: CDR1 LNHDA, CDR2 SQIVND (reference sequence). The trim removed 5 bases at V and 0 bases at J, leaving 2 bases unmatched. The CDR3 is 15 residues long. The CDR3 bases are TGTGCCAGTAGTGACAGGGGGAGCTCCTACAATGAGCAGTTCTTC. Encoded protein: CASSDRGSSYNEQFF.

The CDR3 reads CASSPDGGFTEAFF. For the CDR3, the DNA is TGTGCCAGCAGTCCGGACGGGGGGTTCACTGAAGCTTTCTTT. This chain joins TRBV7-3 and TRBJ1-1; TRBD1 is a possible D gene (5 bases). The length of the CDR3 is 14 residues. Germline-derived CDR1 and CDR2 are SGHTA and FQGTGA. The V end was cut by 6 bases, the J end by 4 bases, with 15 bases between.

About this clone: Germline is not matched at one junction end, which may reflect a read error. The chain recombines TRBV7-7 with TRBJ2-5; 13 bases align to TRBD2. The CDR3 is 15 residues long. Germline CDR1 reads SSHAT; CDR2 reads FNYEAQ (reference sequence). The CDR3 spells CASSRTSGGGETQYF. CDR3 sequence (DNA): TGTGCTAGCAGTCGGACTAGCGGGGGTGGAGAGACCCAGTACTTC.

This CDR3 reads CASRTVGNTGELFF. CDR3 nucleotides: TGTGCCAGCAGGACAGTGGGGAACACCGGGGAGCTGTTTTTT. V usage is TRBV9 and J usage is TRBJ2-2, with D maybe TRBD1 (5 bases). The CDR3 loop spans 14 amino acids. V was pared by 5 bases and J by 1 base, with 9 bases between. Germline CDR1 is SGDLS and CDR2 is YYNGEE. Using reference TRBV9 and TRBJ2-2 for the parts outside the CDR3, the full variable domain is DSGVTQTPKHLITATGQRVTLRCSPRSGDLSVYWYQQSLDQGLQFLIQYYNGEERAKGNILERFSAQQFPDLHSELNLSSLELGDSALYFCASRTVGNTGELFFGEGSRLTVL.

The J gene is TRBJ1-1, the V gene TRBV12-5; weak D call: TRBD1 (6 bases). CDR3 size: 20 residues. The germline V gene has CDR1 LGHNT and CDR2 FRNRAP. The germline V and J ends were trimmed by 2 bases and 7 bases, with 32 bases remaining between them. The CDR3: CASGLTPDGTLFPGRHEAFF. In DNA form, the CDR3 reads TGTGCTAGTGGTTTGACCCCGGATGGGACACTTTTTCCGGGGCGACATGAAGCTTTCTTT.